This entry lists 4 T cell receptor beta chains sequenced from one sample in a study of T cells in Graves' hyperthyroidism and ophthalmopathy (dated by TCRdb to 2018 to 2020). The receptor library was made with multiplex PCR. Sequencing was performed on an Illumina HiSeq 2000. Amplification of TCR beta CDR3 regions was carried out from RNA transcripts. The TCR CDR3 was subjected to a first round of RT-PCR using the HTBI primer set and the Qiagen OneStep RT-PCR kit. Starting from the raw public reads, TCRdb applied fastp trimming at Q25, assembled clones with MiXCR and retained in-frame beta chains. Records with the same CDR3 protein are collapsed into one entry carrying the most frequent genes and DNA. This sample comprises around 300,000 distinct CDR3 sequences, about an eighth of them detected only once. 7% to 9.5% of the sample is taken by the ten largest. Sequencing input: blood. Receptors originate from a woman in her thirties or forties with Graves' hyperthyroidism.

The chain combines TRBV7-6 with TRBJ2-7; tentative D call: TRBD2 (6 bases). V was clipped by 5 bases and J by 7 bases, with 12 bases between them. Germline CDR1 SGHVS, CDR2 FNYEAQ. This CDR3 is built from 12 residues. The CDR3 sequence is CASSILAGEQYF. In DNA, the CDR3 is TGTGCCAGCAGCATCCTTGCGGGGGAGCAGTACTTC.

This clonotype was recorded a few times. The chain is built from TRBV29-1 and TRBJ1-4; D call uncertain. V gave up 3 bases and J gave up 7 bases, with 6 bases separating them. The CDR3 covers 11 residues. The germline V gene encodes CDR1 SQVTM and CDR2 ANQGSEA. The CDR3 here is CSVEISEKLFF. In DNA, the CDR3 is TGCAGCGTTGAGATCTCTGAAAAACTGTTTTTT.

This clonotype was detected ten times or more. V and J are TRBV6-1 and TRBJ1-5; no reliable D call. The CDR3 has 13 amino acids. CDR1 is MNHNS and CDR2 is SASEGT in the germline V gene. Trimming pared 6 bases from V and 7 bases from J, leaving 13 bases between. CDR3 DNA: TGTGCCAGCAGCCCCGAGGGTATCCAGCCCCAGCATTTT. It yields the protein CASSPEGIQPQHF.

In this sample, this clonotype turned up many times. V is TRBV7-3 and J is TRBJ2-5; 14 bases agree with TRBD2. The CDR3 covers 17 residues. Trimming removed 6 bases from V and 5 bases from J; junction bases left unmatched: 11. Germline V gives CDR1 SGHTA, CDR2 FQGTGA. The CDR3 DNA is TGTGCCAGCAGACGCGGACTAGCGGGAGGTGGAGAGGAGACCCAGTACTTC. Translation gives CASRRGLAGGGEETQYF.